A selection of T cell receptor beta chains follows, all from one sample in a study of cytomegalovirus exposure and HLA in healthy donors. This table comes from immunoSEQ multiplex PCR, and its TCRdb copy is limited to in-frame clones, with some not included. The table has tens of thousands of clones, 90% to 95% seen once. The sequencing input was PBMCs. Receptor source: a woman in her late teens or twenties in good health and CMV-seropositive. Each CDR3 is given with its conserved first and last residue. Each record gives: D gene, CDR3 length, J gene, V gene, CDR3 protein, CDR3 DNA. A D gene is named only where the DNA matches it firmly.

TRBD2	17	TRBJ2-1	TRBV12-5	CASGTGTSVSSYNEQFF	TGTGCTAGTGGTACCGGGACTAGCGTGAGCTCCTACAATGAGCAGTTCTTC
-	11	TRBJ2-5	TRBV7-2	CASSFAETQYF	TGTGCCAGCAGCTTTGCGGAGACCCAGTACTTC
-	11	TRBJ2-1	TRBV10-3	CAIGGGNEQFF	TGTGCCATCGGCGGCGGCAATGAGCAGTTCTTC
TRBD1	17	TRBJ1-2	TRBV7-8	CASSLKGAAGGSDGYTF	TGTGCCAGCAGCTTAAAGGGGGCCGCAGGGGGGTCGGATGGCTACACCTTC
TRBD1	13	TRBJ1-5	TRBV12-5	CASGPTGSQPQHF	TGTGCTAGTGGCCCGACAGGGTCTCAGCCCCAGCATTTT
TRBD2	14	TRBJ2-1	TRBV6-1	CASSDASGYNEQFF	TGTGCCAGCAGTGATGCTAGCGGTTACAATGAGCAGTTCTTC
-	13	TRBJ2-5	TRBV6-5	CASSYRGLETQYF	TGTGCCAGCAGTTACCGGGGATTAGAGACCCAGTACTTC
TRBD2	16	TRBJ2-3	TRBV4-2	CASSQGTSGGADTQYF	TGTGCCAGCAGCCAAGGGACTAGCGGGGGGGCAGATACGCAGTATTTT
TRBD2	15	TRBJ2-1	TRBV2	CASSVAGLAGNEQFF	TGTGCCAGCAGTGTAGCAGGGCTAGCGGGCAATGAGCAGTTCTTC
-	16	TRBJ1-5	TRBV4-1	CASSQEPGVGNQPQHF	TGCGCCAGCAGCCAAGAGCCGGGGGTGGGCAATCAGCCCCAGCATTTT
TRBD1	14	TRBJ1-2	TRBV7-8	CASSLELGGDGYTF	TGTGCCAGCAGCTTAGAACTAGGGGGCGACGGCTACACCTTC
TRBD2	16	TRBJ2-1	TRBV5-1	CASSQVLAGGSGEQFF	TGCGCCAGCAGCCAAGTACTAGCGGGAGGTTCCGGTGAGCAGTTCTTC
-	13	TRBJ1-2	TRBV29-1	CSAGGQGNGGYTF	TGCAGCGCCGGTGGTCAGGGAAATGGTGGCTACACCTTC
-	13	TRBJ2-7	TRBV5-6	CASSRDTEIEQYF	TGTGCCAGCAGCCGGGACACCGAAATCGAGCAGTACTTC
-	16	TRBJ2-3	TRBV9	CASSGMGGTSTDTQYF	TGTGCCAGCAGCGGGATGGGGGGAACTAGCACAGATACGCAGTATTTT
TRBD1	14	TRBJ2-1	TRBV30	CAWARTGGGDEQFF	TGTGCCTGGGCCAGGACAGGGGGCGGTGATGAGCAGTTCTTC
TRBD1	15	TRBJ2-1	TRBV19	CASSPGTGRNNEQFF	TGTGCCAGTAGCCCAGGGACAGGGAGAAACAATGAGCAGTTCTTC
-	15	TRBJ1-1	TRBV7-3	CASSLMAGANTEAFF	TGTGCCAGCAGCTTAATGGCGGGGGCTAACACTGAAGCTTTCTTT
-	14	TRBJ1-1	TRBV25-1	CASSELGDGTEAFF	TGTGCCAGCAGTGAGTTGGGAGACGGCACTGAAGCTTTCTTT
-	16	TRBJ2-3	TRBV2	CASSDLSGYSTDTQYF	TGTGCCAGCAGTGACCTTAGCGGATACAGCACAGATACGCAGTATTTT
TRBD2	16	TRBJ2-2	TRBV9	CASSVEAGGPTGELFF	TGTGCCAGCAGCGTAGAAGCGGGAGGGCCGACCGGGGAGCTGTTTTTT
-	13	TRBJ2-5	TRBV18	CASSPGGQETQYF	TGTGCCAGCTCACCAGGGGGGCAAGAGACCCAGTACTTC
-	16	TRBJ2-3	TRBV1	CTSSQVIQASTDTQYF	TGCACCAGCAGCCAAGTAATACAGGCGAGCACAGATACGCAGTATTTT
TRBD1	14	TRBJ1-4	TRBV5-1	CASSTGTGVEKLFF	TGCGCCAGCAGTACCGGGACAGGTGTTGAAAAACTGTTTTTT
-	13	TRBJ2-6	TRBV10-3	CATFPSGANVLTF	TGTGCCACCTTCCCCTCTGGGGCCAACGTCCTGACTTTC
TRBD1	14	TRBJ2-7	TRBV30	CAWSPGQGTYEQYF	TGTGCCTGGAGCCCGGGACAGGGGACCTACGAGCAGTACTTC
-	11	TRBJ1-1	TRBV20-1	CSAFRNTEAFF	TGCAGTGCTTTTAGGAACACTGAAGCTTTCTTT
TRBD2	15	TRBJ2-3	TRBV5-6	CASSFLAGVTDTQYF	TGTGCCAGCAGCTTCCTGGCGGGGGTGACAGATACGCAGTATTTT
TRBD1	12	TRBJ1-4	TRBV29-1	CSAAGTGEKLFF	TGCAGCGCTGCCGGGACAGGGGAAAAACTGTTTTTT